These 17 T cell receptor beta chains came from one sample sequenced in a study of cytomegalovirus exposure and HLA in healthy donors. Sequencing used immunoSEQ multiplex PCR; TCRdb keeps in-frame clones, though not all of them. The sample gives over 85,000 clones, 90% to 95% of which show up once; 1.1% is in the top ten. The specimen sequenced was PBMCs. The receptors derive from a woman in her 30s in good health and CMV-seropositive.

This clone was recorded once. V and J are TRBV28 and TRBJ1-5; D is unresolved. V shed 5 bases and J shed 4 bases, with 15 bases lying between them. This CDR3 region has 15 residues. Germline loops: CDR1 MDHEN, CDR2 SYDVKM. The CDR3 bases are TGTGCCAGCAGTGATACGTTTTCGGGGAATCAGCCCCAGCATTTT. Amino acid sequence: CASSDTFSGNQPQHF. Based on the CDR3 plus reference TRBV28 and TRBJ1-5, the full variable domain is DVKVTQSSRYLVKRTGEKVFLECVQDMDHENMFWYRQDPGLGLRLIYFSYDVKMKEKGDIPEGYSVSREKKERFSLILESASTNQTSMYLCASSDTFSGNQPQHFGDGTRLSIL.

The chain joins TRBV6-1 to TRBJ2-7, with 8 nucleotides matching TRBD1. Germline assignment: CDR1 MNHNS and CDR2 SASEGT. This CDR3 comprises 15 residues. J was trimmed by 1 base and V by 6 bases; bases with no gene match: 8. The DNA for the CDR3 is TGTGCCAGCAGAGACCGGGACAGGATTTCCTACGAGCAGTACTTC. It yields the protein CASRDRDRISYEQYF.

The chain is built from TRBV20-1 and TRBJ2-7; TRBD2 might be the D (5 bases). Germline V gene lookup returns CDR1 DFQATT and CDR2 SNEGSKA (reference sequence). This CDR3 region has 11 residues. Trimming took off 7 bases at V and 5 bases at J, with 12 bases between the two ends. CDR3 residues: CSVKRLDEQYF. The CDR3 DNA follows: TGCAGTGTTAAGCGGCTCGACGAGCAGTACTTC.

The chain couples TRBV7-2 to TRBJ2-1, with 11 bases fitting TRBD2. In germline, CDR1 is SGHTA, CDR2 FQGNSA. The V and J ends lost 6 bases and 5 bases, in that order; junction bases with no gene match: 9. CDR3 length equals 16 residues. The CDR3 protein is CASRSLAGGRHNEQFF. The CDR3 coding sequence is TGTGCCAGCAGATCCTTAGCGGGAGGGCGCCACAATGAGCAGTTCTTC. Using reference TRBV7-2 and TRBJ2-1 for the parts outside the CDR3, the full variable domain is GAGVSQSPSNKVTEKGKDVELRCDPISGHTALYWYRQSLGQGLEFLIYFQGNSAPDKSGLPSDRFSAERTGGSVSTLTIQRTQQEDSAVYLCASRSLAGGRHNEQFFGPGTRLTVL.

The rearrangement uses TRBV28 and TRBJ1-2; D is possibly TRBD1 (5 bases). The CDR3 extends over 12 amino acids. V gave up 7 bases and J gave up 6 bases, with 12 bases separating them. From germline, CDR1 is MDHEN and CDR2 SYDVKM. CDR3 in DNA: TGTGCCAGCATGGACACGAATGATGGCTACACCTTC. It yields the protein CASMDTNDGYTF.

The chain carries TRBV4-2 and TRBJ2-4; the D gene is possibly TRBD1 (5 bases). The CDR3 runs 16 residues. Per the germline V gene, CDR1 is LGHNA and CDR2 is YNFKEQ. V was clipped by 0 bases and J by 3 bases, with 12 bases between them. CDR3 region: CASSQDPGQVKNIQYF. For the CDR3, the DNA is TGTGCCAGCAGCCAAGACCCCGGACAAGTCAAAAACATTCAGTACTTC.

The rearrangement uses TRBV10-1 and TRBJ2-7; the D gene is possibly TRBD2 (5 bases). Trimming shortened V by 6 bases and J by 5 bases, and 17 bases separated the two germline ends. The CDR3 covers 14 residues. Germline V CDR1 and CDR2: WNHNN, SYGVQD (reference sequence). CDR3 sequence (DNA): TGCGCCAGCAGATCCGGACTGATGATTAACGAGCAGTACTTC. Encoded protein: CASRSGLMINEQYF.

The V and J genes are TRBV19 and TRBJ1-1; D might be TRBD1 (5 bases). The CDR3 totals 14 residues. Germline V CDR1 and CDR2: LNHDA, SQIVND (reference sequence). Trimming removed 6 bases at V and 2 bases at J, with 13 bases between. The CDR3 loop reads CASSETALNTEAFF. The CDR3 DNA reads TGTGCCAGTAGCGAGACAGCCCTCAACACTGAAGCTTTCTTT. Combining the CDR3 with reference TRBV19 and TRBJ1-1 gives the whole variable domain DGGITQSPKYLFRKEGQNVTLSCEQNLNHDAMYWYRQDPGQGLRLIYYSQIVNDFQKGDIAEGYSVSREKKESFPLTVTSAQKNPTAFYLCASSETALNTEAFFGQGTRLTVV.

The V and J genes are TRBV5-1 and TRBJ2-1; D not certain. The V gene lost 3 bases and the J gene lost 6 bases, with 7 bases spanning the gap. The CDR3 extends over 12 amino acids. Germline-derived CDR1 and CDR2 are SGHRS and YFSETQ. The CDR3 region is CASSSSPNEQFF. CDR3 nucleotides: TGCGCCAGCAGCTCCTCTCCCAATGAGCAGTTCTTC. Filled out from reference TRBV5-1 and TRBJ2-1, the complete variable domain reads KAGVTQTPRYLIKTRGQQVTLSCSPISGHRSVSWYQQTPGQGLQFLFEYFSETQRNKGNFPGRFSGRQFSNSRSEMNVSTLELGDSALYLCASSSSPNEQFFGPGTRLTVL.

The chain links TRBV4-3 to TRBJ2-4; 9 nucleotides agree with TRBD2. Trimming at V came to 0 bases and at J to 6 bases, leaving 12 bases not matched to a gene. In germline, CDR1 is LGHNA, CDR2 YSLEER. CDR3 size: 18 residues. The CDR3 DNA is TGCGCCAGCAGCCAAGATCTAGCGGGAAACGGTTTTAGAAACATTCAGTACTTC. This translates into CASSQDLAGNGFRNIQYF.

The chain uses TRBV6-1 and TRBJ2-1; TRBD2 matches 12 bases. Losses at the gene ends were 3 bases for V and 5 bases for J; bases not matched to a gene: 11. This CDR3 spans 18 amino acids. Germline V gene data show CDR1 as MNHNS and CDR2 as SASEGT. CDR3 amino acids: CASSDEQLAGGLNNEQFF. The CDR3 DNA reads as TGTGCCAGCAGTGACGAGCAACTAGCGGGAGGTCTAAACAATGAGCAGTTCTTC.

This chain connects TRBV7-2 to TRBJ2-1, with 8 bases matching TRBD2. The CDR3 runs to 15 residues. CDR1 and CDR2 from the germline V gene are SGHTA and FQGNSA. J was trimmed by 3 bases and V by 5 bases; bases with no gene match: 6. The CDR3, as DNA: TGTGCCAGCAGCCAGAGCGGGAGTGGCTACAATGAGCAGTTCTTC. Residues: CASSQSGSGYNEQFF.

Here the CDR3 DNA reads TGTGCCAGCAGCTGGGATCAGGGGGCATCCTCTGGGGCCAACGTCCTGACTTTC. Its protein product is CASSWDQGASSGANVLTF. The chain combines TRBV7-9 with TRBJ2-6, with 8 bases that match TRBD1. V lost 4 bases, J lost 0 bases, and 8 bases stayed unmatched. This CDR3 has 18 amino acids. Germline assignment: CDR1 SEHNR and CDR2 FQNEAQ (reference sequence).

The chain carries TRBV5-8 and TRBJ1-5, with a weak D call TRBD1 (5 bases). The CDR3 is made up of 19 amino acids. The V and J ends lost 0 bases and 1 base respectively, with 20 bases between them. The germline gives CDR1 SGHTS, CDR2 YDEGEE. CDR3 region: CASSLEGAVRERSNQPQHF. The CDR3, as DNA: TGTGCCAGCAGCTTGGAAGGGGCGGTCAGGGAAAGGAGCAATCAGCCCCAGCATTTT.

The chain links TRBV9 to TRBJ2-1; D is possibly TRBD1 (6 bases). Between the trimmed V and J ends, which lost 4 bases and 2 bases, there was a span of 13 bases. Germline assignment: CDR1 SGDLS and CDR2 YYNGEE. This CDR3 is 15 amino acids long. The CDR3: CASSTGQSAYNEQFF. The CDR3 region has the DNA TGTGCCAGCAGCACAGGACAGTCAGCCTACAATGAGCAGTTCTTC.

The CDR3 DNA reads as TGTGCCAGCAGTGGCGGGGACTCAAGAAGTGAGACCCAGTACTTC. Protein product: CASSGGDSRSETQYF. The V call is TRBV21-1, the J call TRBJ2-5; TRBD2, the D gene given by the table, was not confirmed from the DNA. TRBV21-1 is a recognized pseudogene. The CDR3 consists of 15 residues.

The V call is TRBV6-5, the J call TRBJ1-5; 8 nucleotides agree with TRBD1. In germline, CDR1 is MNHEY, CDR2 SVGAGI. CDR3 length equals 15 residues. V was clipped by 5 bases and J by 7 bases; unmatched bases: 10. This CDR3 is CASSRTGNGGQPQHF. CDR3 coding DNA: TGTGCCAGCAGTAGGACAGGGAACGGGGGACAGCCCCAGCATTTT.